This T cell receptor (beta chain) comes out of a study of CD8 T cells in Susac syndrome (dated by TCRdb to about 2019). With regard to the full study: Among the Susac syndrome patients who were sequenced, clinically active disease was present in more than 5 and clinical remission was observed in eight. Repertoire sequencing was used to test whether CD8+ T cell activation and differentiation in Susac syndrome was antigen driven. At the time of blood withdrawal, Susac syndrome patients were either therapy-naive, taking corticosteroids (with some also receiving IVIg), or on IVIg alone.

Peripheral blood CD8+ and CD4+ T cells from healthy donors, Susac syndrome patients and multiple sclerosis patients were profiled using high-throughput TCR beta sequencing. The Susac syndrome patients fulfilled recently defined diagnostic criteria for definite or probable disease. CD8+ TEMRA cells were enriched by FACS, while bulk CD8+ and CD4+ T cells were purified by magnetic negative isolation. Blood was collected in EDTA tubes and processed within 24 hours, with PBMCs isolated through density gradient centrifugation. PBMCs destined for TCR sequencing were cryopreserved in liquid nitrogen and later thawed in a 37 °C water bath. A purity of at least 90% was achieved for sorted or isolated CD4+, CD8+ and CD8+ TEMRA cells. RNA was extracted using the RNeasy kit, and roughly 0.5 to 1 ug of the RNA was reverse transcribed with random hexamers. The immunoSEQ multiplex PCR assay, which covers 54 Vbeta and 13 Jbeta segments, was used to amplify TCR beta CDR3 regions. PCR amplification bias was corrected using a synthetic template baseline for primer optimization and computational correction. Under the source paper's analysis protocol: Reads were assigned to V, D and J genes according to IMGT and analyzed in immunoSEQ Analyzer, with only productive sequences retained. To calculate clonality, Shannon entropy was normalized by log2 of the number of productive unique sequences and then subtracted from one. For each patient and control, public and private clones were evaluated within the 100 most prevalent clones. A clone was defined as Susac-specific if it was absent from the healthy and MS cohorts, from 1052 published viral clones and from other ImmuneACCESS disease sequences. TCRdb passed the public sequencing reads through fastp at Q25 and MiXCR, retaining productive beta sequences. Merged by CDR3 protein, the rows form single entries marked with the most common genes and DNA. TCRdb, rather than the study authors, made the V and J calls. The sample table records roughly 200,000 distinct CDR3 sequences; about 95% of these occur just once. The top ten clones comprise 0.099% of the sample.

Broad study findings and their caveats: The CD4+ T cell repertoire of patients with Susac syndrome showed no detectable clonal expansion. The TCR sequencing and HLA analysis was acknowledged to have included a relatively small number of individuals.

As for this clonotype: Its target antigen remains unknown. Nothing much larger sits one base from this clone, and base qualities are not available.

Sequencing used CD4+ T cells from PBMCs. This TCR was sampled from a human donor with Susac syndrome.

At the DNA level, the sequence is TGCAGCGTTGATACCCAGAACACCGGGGAGCTGTTTTTT. It translates as CSVDTQNTGELFF. The chain is assembled from TRBV29-1 and TRBJ2-2, with the D gene call left open. The CDR3, from cysteine to phenylalanine, totals 13 residues. Just CDR3 DNA is preserved here, 39 bases in frame from base 1. In the germline V gene, CDR1 corresponds to SQVTM and CDR2 to ANQGSEA. V drops 3 bases and J drops 1 base, leaving 6 bases in between.